A single T cell receptor (beta chain) is shown here with its context. The target antigen is unknown. The record originates from a study of OX40 agonist ivuxolimab in advanced cancers. Method: immunoSEQ multiplex PCR; TCRdb's copy keeps in-frame clones and lacks some. The data hold approximately 22,000 clones, with approximately 87% observed a single time. Deletions cut 10 bases from V and 4 bases from J, with 18 bases between. CDR3 length equals 14 residues. Germline V gene lookup returns CDR1 WSHSY and CDR2 SAAADI. Study findings and constraints: Among T cells, CD8+ cells averaged more expanded clones than CD4+ cells.

The source material was CD4+ or CD8+ T cells sorted from blood, sampled in a trial of the OX40 agonist ivuxolimab. This receptor was obtained from an adult with an advanced solid tumor such as melanoma, head and neck, liver or kidney cancer. The rearrangement links TRBV10-2 to TRBJ2-3; D possibly uses TRBD1 or TRBD2 (5 bases each). In DNA form, the CDR3 reads TGCGCCACCAGGGACGCACAAGGGGCAGATACGCAGTATTTT. This encodes CATRDAQGADTQYF.